The 26 T cell receptor beta chains listed next were all sequenced from one sample in a study of CD8 T cells in Susac syndrome. An amount of RNA that ranged from roughly 0.5 to 1 ug was reverse transcribed with random hexamers. TCRdb independently ran MiXCR on the immunoSEQ multiplex PCR reads; one entry per CDR3 protein. The sample has 150,000 to 200,000 distinct CDR3 sequences, more than 90% seen once. The sample taken for sequencing was CD4+ T cells from PBMCs. These receptors were taken from a human donor with multiple sclerosis.

V gene TRBV3-1 combines with J gene TRBJ2-1; no firm D call. The germline CDR1 and CDR2 sequences are LGHDT and YNNKEL (reference sequence). The CDR3 length is 15 residues. Trimming took 3 bases from V and 0 from J, leaving 9 bases between them. The DNA of the CDR3 is TGTGCCAGCAGCCAGACGAGGAGCTCCTACAATGAGCAGTTCTTC. The encoded protein is CASSQTRSSYNEQFF.

The J gene is TRBJ2-7, the V gene TRBV2; D is ambiguous. This CDR3 region has 14 residues. Germline values: CDR1 SNHLY, CDR2 FYNNEI. Deletions cut 6 bases from V and 3 bases from J, with 15 bases between. The CDR3 nucleotides are TGTGCCAGCAGAAGTGTTGAGGCGGACTACGAGCAGTACTTC. Encoded protein: CASRSVEADYEQYF.

This chain links TRBV14 with TRBJ2-1; 13 positions agree with TRBD2. V lost 1 base, J lost 2 bases, and 8 bases stayed unmatched. The CDR3 spans 19 residues. Germline V gene data show CDR1 as SGHDN and CDR2 as FVKESK. The CDR3 here is CASSQARTSGSSTYNEQFF. In DNA, the CDR3 is TGTGCCAGCAGCCAAGCCAGGACTAGCGGGAGTTCAACCTACAATGAGCAGTTCTTC.

The rearrangement joins TRBV5-1 to TRBJ1-2; D uncertain. Trimming took 2 bases from V and 8 from J, leaving 13 bases between them. The CDR3 totals 13 residues. Germline V lookup: CDR1 SGHRS, CDR2 YFSETQ. In DNA form, the CDR3 reads TGCGCCAGCAGCTTTTCCCAACTGGGAGGCTACACCTTC. It codes for CASSFSQLGGYTF.

The genes are TRBV7-3 and TRBJ2-6; 7 bases match TRBD1. Germline V lookup: CDR1 SGHTA, CDR2 FQGTGA. V lost 5 bases, J lost 5 bases, and 3 bases stayed unmatched. The CDR3 has 14 amino acids. In DNA, the CDR3 is TGTGCCAGCAGCCCGACAGGGCGGGCCAACGTCCTGACTTTC. This gives the protein CASSPTGRANVLTF.

V usage is TRBV29-1 and J usage is TRBJ2-3; possible D gene TRBD2, 6 bases. Trimming removed 2 bases from V and 3 bases from J, with 15 bases in between. From germline, CDR1 is SQVTM and CDR2 ANQGSEA. The CDR3 extends over 15 amino acids. The DNA of the CDR3 is TGCAGCGTTGAACTTTACGGGAGCGGTACAGATACGCAGTATTTT. Residues: CSVELYGSGTDTQYF.

This clonotype appeared a single time. The V gene is TRBV5-1, the J gene TRBJ2-5; D is unclear. Per germline, CDR1 SGHRS and CDR2 YFSETQ. The V end was cut by 1 base, the J end by 5 bases, with 12 bases between. The CDR3 has 14 residues. In nucleotides, the CDR3 is TGCGCCAGCAGCTTGTATTCCGGGTGGGAGACCCAGTACTTC. Encoded protein: CASSLYSGWETQYF.

Comment on this clonotype: One junction end disagrees with the germline gene, perhaps due to a read error. This sequence joins TRBV7-2 and TRBJ1-1; 8 positions agree with TRBD1. CDR3 length: 12 amino acids. The V gene's germline CDR1 is SGHTA and CDR2 FQGNSA. DNA of the CDR3: TGTGCCAGCAGCGCCGGGACAGGCAGACAGCTCTTT. It is translated as CASSAGTGRQLF. Filled out from reference TRBV7-2 and TRBJ1-1, the complete variable domain reads GAGVSQSPSNKVTEKGKDVELRCDPISGHTALYWYRQSLGQGLEFLIYFQGNSAPDKSGLPSDRFSAERTGGSVSTLTIQRTQQEDSAVYLCASSAGTGRQLFGQGTRLTVV.

The gene calls are TRBV2 and TRBJ2-2, with D possibly TRBD2 on 6 matching bases. There are 14 residues in the CDR3. CDR1 is SNHLY, CDR2 FYNNEI, per germline. V was cut by 8 bases and J by 3 bases, with 13 bases left in between. In DNA form, the CDR3 reads TGTGCCAGCGGAGGGGCTAGCCACACCGGGGAGCTGTTTTTT. It is translated as CASGGASHTGELFF.

This clonotype has a single count. The chain combines TRBV7-4 with TRBJ1-5, with D hard to call. This CDR3 comprises 18 residues. Germline values: CDR1 SGHVT, CDR2 SQSDAQ. V was trimmed by 5 bases and J by 0 bases, leaving 20 bases between them. The CDR3, as DNA: TGTGCCAGCAGCGGCAATAGAGGCAGAAGATATAGCAATCAGCCCCAGCATTTT. This gives the protein CASSGNRGRRYSNQPQHF.

The CDR3 DNA is TGCAGTGCTAGGGCTCCAATTACAGGGTATCAGACCCAGTACTTC. Translated: CSARAPITGYQTQYF. The chain has TRBV20-1 and TRBJ2-5; TRBD1 is a possible D gene (6 bases). The CDR3 length is 15 residues. The germline CDR1 and CDR2 sequences are DFQATT and SNEGSKA (reference sequence). With 3 bases removed from V and 6 bases from J, the gap between germline ends came to 20 bases.

The gene calls are TRBV4-1 and TRBJ1-2, with TRBD1 as a possible D gene (5 bases). V shed 4 bases and J shed 6 bases, with 18 bases lying between them. Germline V gene lookup returns CDR1 MGHRA and CDR2 YSYEKL. This CDR3 has 15 residues. The DNA of the CDR3 is TGCGCCAGCAGCCCCGGGCAGGGAATGTATGATGGCTACACCTTC. Its protein is CASSPGQGMYDGYTF.

V is TRBV19 and J is TRBJ2-1; 12 bases fit TRBD2. This CDR3 region has 16 residues. The trim removed 5 bases at V and 7 bases at J, leaving 9 bases unmatched. Germline V gene sequence: CDR1 LNHDA, CDR2 SQIVND (reference sequence). The CDR3 region is CASSSRTSGKSNEQFF. CDR3 in DNA: TGTGCCAGTAGTTCCCGGACTAGCGGGAAGTCAAATGAGCAGTTCTTC. Full variable domain (missing parts from reference TRBV19 and TRBJ2-1): DGGITQSPKYLFRKEGQNVTLSCEQNLNHDAMYWYRQDPGQGLRLIYYSQIVNDFQKGDIAEGYSVSREKKESFPLTVTSAQKNPTAFYLCASSSRTSGKSNEQFFGPGTRLTVL.

The chain joins TRBV5-1 to TRBJ1-5; D call uncertain. This CDR3 has 14 amino acids. V was pared by 0 bases and J by 0 bases, with 4 bases between. CDR1 is SGHRS, CDR2 YFSETQ, per germline. For the CDR3, the DNA is TGCGCCAGCAGCTTGGAGAATAGCAATCAGCCCCAGCATTTT. This translates into CASSLENSNQPQHF.

The chain is built from TRBV11-2 and TRBJ2-5; no clear D gene. The CDR3 is made up of 13 amino acids. Trimming pared 1 base from V and 6 bases from J, leaving 9 bases between. Germline assignment: CDR1 SGHAT and CDR2 FQNNGV. CDR3 nucleotide sequence: TGTGCCAGCAGCTTAGGGCAAGGGAAGACCCAGTACTTC. This codes for CASSLGQGKTQYF. The variable domain in full, with the rest retrieved from reference TRBV11-2 and TRBJ2-5, is EAGVAQSPRYKIIEKRQSVAFWCNPISGHATLYWYQQILGQGPKLLIQFQNNGVVDDSQLPKDRFSAERLKGVDSTLKIQPAKLEDSAVYLCASSLGQGKTQYFGPGTRLLVL.

This chain uses TRBV5-6 with TRBJ2-7; D gene ambiguous. The CDR3 sequence is 16 residues long. Per germline, CDR1 SGHDT and CDR2 YYEEEE. V was trimmed by 4 bases and J by 0 bases, leaving 17 bases between them. Written as DNA, the CDR3 is TGTGCCAGCAGCCTGCAAATTGGGCCCCTCTCCTACGAGCAGTACTTC. This translates into CASSLQIGPLSYEQYF.

J is TRBJ1-2 and V is TRBV29-1, with TRBD1 matching 9 bases. The germline V gene encodes CDR1 SQVTM and CDR2 ANQGSEA. This CDR3 is 13 amino acids long. Losses at the gene ends were 6 bases for V and 8 bases for J; bases not matched to a gene: 10. Here the CDR3 reads CSVGDRASWGYTF. Written as DNA, the CDR3 is TGCAGCGTCGGGGACAGGGCTAGTTGGGGCTACACCTTC.

The chain links TRBV27 to TRBJ1-2, with D possibly matching TRBD1 (6 bases). V was trimmed by 5 bases and J by 5 bases, leaving 15 bases between them. Germline V gives CDR1 MNHEY, CDR2 SMNVEV (reference sequence). This CDR3 contains 14 residues. The CDR3, as DNA: TGTGCCAGCAGTCCCCGGGGGCGCGGATATGGCTACACCTTC. Protein: CASSPRGRGYGYTF.

This chain connects TRBV20-1 to TRBJ2-7, with 9 bases lining up with TRBD2. The CDR3 consists of 16 residues. The ends lost 1 base at V and 2 bases at J; junction bases unmatched: 9. Germline V gene lookup returns CDR1 DFQATT and CDR2 SNEGSKA (reference sequence). The CDR3 sequence: CSARVRGGAYAYEQYF. The CDR3 DNA sequence: TGCAGTGCTAGAGTGCGCGGGGGGGCCTATGCCTACGAGCAGTACTTC.

CDR3 in amino acids: CASSDGLSTDTQYF. CDR3 DNA sequence: TGTGCCAGCAGTGACGGACTAAGCACAGATACGCAGTATTTT. This chain uses TRBV6-4 with TRBJ2-3, with D tentatively TRBD2 (6 bases). From germline, CDR1 is MRHNA and CDR2 SNTAGT. CDR3 length: 14 residues. V lost 2 bases and J 0 bases, leaving 6 bases between the germline ends.

CDR3: CASSRDLNTGELFF. CDR3 in DNA: TGTGCCAGCAGCCGGGACCTGAACACCGGGGAGCTGTTTTTT. The chain recombines TRBV5-6 with TRBJ2-2, with D perhaps being TRBD1 or TRBD2 (5 bases each). V lost 4 bases and J 1 base, leaving 8 bases between the germline ends. Germline CDR1 SGHDT, CDR2 YYEEEE. The CDR3 consists of 14 residues.

The chain joins TRBV9 to TRBJ2-7; 10 bases fit TRBD1. With V trimmed by 5 bases and J by 2 bases, 4 bases remained unmatched. This CDR3 contains 14 residues. Germline V gene data show CDR1 as SGDLS and CDR2 as YYNGEE. The CDR3 coding sequence is TGTGCCAGCAGTCCCGGGACAGGGGCCTACGAGCAGTACTTC. This codes for CASSPGTGAYEQYF.

The chain joins TRBV20-1 to TRBJ2-3; TRBD2 agrees at 8 bases. Unmatched junction bases numbered 10, after V lost 3 bases and J lost 5 bases. Per germline, CDR1 DFQATT and CDR2 SNEGSKA (reference sequence). The CDR3 is made up of 15 amino acids. The CDR3 protein is CSASRGLGAKDTQYF. CDR3 coding DNA: TGCAGTGCTAGTCGGGGACTAGGGGCAAAAGATACGCAGTATTTT.

The chain couples TRBV7-2 to TRBJ1-5, with D possibly being TRBD1 (6 bases). Looked up from germline, CDR1 is SGHTA and CDR2 is FQGNSA. Trimming left V 5 bases short and J 6 bases short, with 20 bases between. The CDR3 loop spans 16 amino acids. The DNA of the CDR3 is TGTGCCAGCAGCCCCCAAAGTTACAGGGAAGGTCAGCCCCAGCATTTT. Residues: CASSPQSYREGQPQHF.

The chain joins TRBV20-1 to TRBJ2-5, with D hard to call. Germline V gene data show CDR1 as DFQATT and CDR2 as SNEGSKA (reference sequence). The CDR3 is 10 residues long. V gave up 6 bases and J gave up 1 base, with 3 bases separating them. The CDR3 sequence: CSALQETQYF. DNA of the CDR3: TGCAGTGCCCTCCAAGAGACCCAGTACTTC.

The CDR3 is CATSDWDEQYF. The CDR3 bases are TGTGCCACCAGTGATTGGGACGAGCAGTACTTC. The chain links TRBV24-1 to TRBJ2-7; no firm D call. The germline V gene encodes CDR1 KGHDR and CDR2 SFDVKD. The CDR3 is made up of 11 amino acids. The V end was cut by 2 bases, the J end by 5 bases, with 3 bases between.